This T cell receptor (beta chain) was observed in a study of blood T cell repertoires in COVID-19. The wider study: T cells, B-cell-depleted T cells, or PBMCs supplied cDNA or gDNA.

In the study's own analysis: From reference gene primer amplification, estimates of nucleated cell counts were derived. Clones were sequenced by immunoSEQ multiplex PCR, and TCRdb holds only the in-frame ones, with some missing. Clone size and V and J calls were adopted from that table, with D and trimming inferred from the DNA. Of about 200,000 clones listed, less than 85% are singletons. Participant age was roughly 18 to 100 years, and participants resided in 24 US areas. Clinical history as reported by participants underpinned cohort assignment. Germline V CDR1 and CDR2: MDHEN, SYDVKM. The CDR3 totals 16 residues. J lost 2 bases, V lost 4 bases, and 6 bases had no gene match.

Sequencing input: PBMCs or T cells enriched from blood (not recorded which). The receptor was derived from a woman in her fifties or sixties with acute COVID-19. The J gene is TRBJ2-1, the V gene TRBV28; 9 nucleotides line up with TRBD1. The CDR3 spells CASSSPGTGTYNEQFF. The CDR3 DNA is TGTGCCAGCAGTTCGCCCGGGACAGGGACCTACAATGAGCAGTTCTTC.